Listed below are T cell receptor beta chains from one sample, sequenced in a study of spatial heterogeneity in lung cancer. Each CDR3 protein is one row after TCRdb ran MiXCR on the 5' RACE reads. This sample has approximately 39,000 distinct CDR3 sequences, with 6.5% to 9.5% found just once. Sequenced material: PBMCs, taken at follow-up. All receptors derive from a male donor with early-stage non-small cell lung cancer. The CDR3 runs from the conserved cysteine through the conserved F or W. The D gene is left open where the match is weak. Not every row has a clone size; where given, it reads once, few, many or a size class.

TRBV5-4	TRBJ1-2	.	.	TGTGCCAGCAGCTTCTCAGGGGATTGGAACTATGGCTACACCTTC	CASSFSGDWNYGYTF
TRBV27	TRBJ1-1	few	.	TGTGCCAGCAAGCCTTTGGGACCCAACACTGAAGCTTTCTTT	CASKPLGPNTEAFF
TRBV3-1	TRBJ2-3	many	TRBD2	TGTGCCAGCAGCCAAAGTGCGGGGGGGACCACAGATACGCAGTATTTT	CASSQSAGGTTDTQYF
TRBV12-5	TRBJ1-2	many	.	TGTGCTAGTGGTTTAGGCAGGGGCCTCGGCTACACCTTC	CASGLGRGLGYTF
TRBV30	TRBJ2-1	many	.	TGTGCCTGGAGTGTAGGGGGGTGGAATGAGCAGTTCTTC	CAWSVGGWNEQFF
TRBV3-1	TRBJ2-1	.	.	TGTGCCAGCAGCCCCTCTTTCGGGCCCCAGCATGAGCAGTTCTTC	CASSPSFGPQHEQFF
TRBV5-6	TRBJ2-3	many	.	TGTGCCAGCAGCTTGGCCGCGGGGGCTCCCACAGATACGCAGTATTTT	CASSLAAGAPTDTQYF
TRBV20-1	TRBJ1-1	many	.	TGCAGTGCTAGAGAGGCCGTAAGGTACACTGAAGCTTTCTTT	CSAREAVRYTEAFF
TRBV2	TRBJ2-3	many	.	TGTGCCAGCAGTGACGCTAGCGTAAGCACAGATACGCAGTATTTT	CASSDASVSTDTQYF
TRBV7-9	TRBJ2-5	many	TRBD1	TGTGCCAGCAGCTTAGAGGCGAGGGGGCTCTTAGAGACCCAGTACTTC	CASSLEARGLLETQYF
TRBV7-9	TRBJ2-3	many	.	TGTGCCAGCAGCGTCGGGGCGATCACAGATACGCAGTATTTT	CASSVGAITDTQYF
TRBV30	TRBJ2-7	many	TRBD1	TGTGCCTGGGCATTCGACCCGGGACAGGGGGGGTCCTACGAGCAGTACTTC	CAWAFDPGQGGSYEQYF
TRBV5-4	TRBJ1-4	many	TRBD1	TGTGCCAGCAGCTACACCGGGACAGCGGCAACTAATGAAAAACTGTTTTTT	CASSYTGTAATNEKLFF
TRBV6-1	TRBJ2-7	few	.	TGTGCCAGCAGTGCTCGGACACCTACCTACGAGCAGTACTTC	CASSARTPTYEQYF
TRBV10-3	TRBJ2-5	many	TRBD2	TGTGCCATCAGTGGATCGCTAGCGGGGGAGAATCAAGAGACCCAGTACTTC	CAISGSLAGENQETQYF
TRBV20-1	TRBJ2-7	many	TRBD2	TGCAGTGCTGCCGTAGCGGGGGGAACCTACGAGCAGTACTTC	CSAAVAGGTYEQYF
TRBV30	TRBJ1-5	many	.	TGTGCCTGGAGTGGTGGGAGCTATAGCAATCAGCCCCAGCATTTT	CAWSGGSYSNQPQHF
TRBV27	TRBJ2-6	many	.	TGTGCCAGCAGTTTAACCACAACTGGGGCCAACGTCCTGACTTTC	CASSLTTTGANVLTF
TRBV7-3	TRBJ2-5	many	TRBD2	TGTGCCAGCAGCCCTAGCGGGGGCGAGACCCAGTACTTC	CASSPSGGETQYF
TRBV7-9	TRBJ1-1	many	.	TGTGCCAGCGACGATCTCAGCACTGAAGCTTTCTTT	CASDDLSTEAFF
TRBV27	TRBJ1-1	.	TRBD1	TGTGCCAGCTGGGACAGGGGGACTGAAGCTTTCTTT	CASWDRGTEAFF
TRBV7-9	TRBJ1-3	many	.	TGTGCCAGCAGCTTAGGACGGCCGCCCGGAAACACCATATATTTT	CASSLGRPPGNTIYF
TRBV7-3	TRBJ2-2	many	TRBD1	TGTGCCAGCAGCTCGACAGGGGCGGCCGGGGAGCTGTTTTTT	CASSSTGAAGELFF
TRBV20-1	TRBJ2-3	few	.	TGCAGTGCTAGGGGGTCCCCCGATACGCAGTATTTT	CSARGSPDTQYF
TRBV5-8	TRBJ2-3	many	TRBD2	TGTGCCAGCGGAGCGGGGGGGGGAGATACGCAGTATTTT	CASGAGGGDTQYF
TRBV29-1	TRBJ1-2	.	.	TGCAGCGTTGGGCCAGGGCAGCAGTATGGCTACACCTTC	CSVGPGQQYGYTF
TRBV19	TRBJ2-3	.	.	TGTGCCAGTAGGCCAGCCGGCACAGATACGCAGTATTTT	CASRPAGTDTQYF
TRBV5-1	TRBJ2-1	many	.	TGCGCCAGCAAGGAGGCGTCGTATGAGCAGTTCTTC	CASKEASYEQFF
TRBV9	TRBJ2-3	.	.	TGTGCCAGCAGCCGTTCGGGGGCCGGTCCAGATACGCAGTATTTT	CASSRSGAGPDTQYF
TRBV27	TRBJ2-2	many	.	TGTGCCAGCAGTTTCGGACAGAGAAACACCGGGGAGCTGTTTTTT	CASSFGQRNTGELFF
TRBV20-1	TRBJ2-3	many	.	TGCAGTGCTAGAGATCTAGTCCTCAAGGGCAATACGCAGTATTTT	CSARDLVLKGNTQYF
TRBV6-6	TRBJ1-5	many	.	TGTGCCAGCAGACCGGATCCTCAAATTCAGCCCCAGCATTTT	CASRPDPQIQPQHF
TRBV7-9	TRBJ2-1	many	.	TGTGCCAGCAGCTTAGGGGCTAGCCCCTACAATGAGCAGTTCTTC	CASSLGASPYNEQFF
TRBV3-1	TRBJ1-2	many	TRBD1	TGTGCCAGCGCAGGGGAACAGGGGGAGGATGGCTACACCTTC	CASAGEQGEDGYTF
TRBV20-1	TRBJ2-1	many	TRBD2	TGCAGTGCTAGAGAAACGAGGGGGACTAGCCTGTTCTTC	CSARETRGTSLFF
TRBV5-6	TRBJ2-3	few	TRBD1	TGTGCCAGCAGCTTCGAGGGGGCTTACACAGATACGCAGTATTTT	CASSFEGAYTDTQYF
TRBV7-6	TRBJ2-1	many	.	TGTGCCAGCAGGGCCACCTTCGCTCGGGACAATGAGCAGTTCTTC	CASRATFARDNEQFF
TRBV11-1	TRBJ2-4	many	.	TGTGCCAGCAGCTTCGAGCAGGAAGGGGACATTCAGTACTTC	CASSFEQEGDIQYF
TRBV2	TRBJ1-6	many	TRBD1	TGTGCCAGCAGTGAAGAGGGACAGGGGATCTCACCCCTCCACTTT	CASSEEGQGISPLHF
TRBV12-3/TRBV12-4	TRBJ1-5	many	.	TGTGCCAGCAGTTTGGGTTGGGGTCAGCCCCAGCATTTT	CASSLGWGQPQHF
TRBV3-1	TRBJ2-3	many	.	TGTGCCAGCAGCCAAGAGGGGGATACGCAGTATTTT	CASSQEGDTQYF
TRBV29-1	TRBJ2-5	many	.	TGCAGCGTTGATGTTGGGGAGACCCAGTACTTC	CSVDVGETQYF
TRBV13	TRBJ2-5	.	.	TGTGCCAGCAGCTTAGAGGTCCAAGAGACCCAGTACTTC	CASSLEVQETQYF
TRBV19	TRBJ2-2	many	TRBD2	TGTGCCACCCTGGGACTAGCGGTGAACACCGGGGAGCTGTTTTTT	CATLGLAVNTGELFF
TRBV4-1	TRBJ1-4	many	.	TGCGCCAGCAGCCAGGGCGGGGGCGATAATGAAAAACTGTTTTTT	CASSQGGGDNEKLFF
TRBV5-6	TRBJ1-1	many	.	TGTGCCAGCAGCTTGGAATCCGACACTGAAGCTTTCTTT	CASSLESDTEAFF
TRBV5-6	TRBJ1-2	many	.	TGTGCCAGCAGCTTGGAGGGCAGGGTTGACTATGGCTACACCTTC	CASSLEGRVDYGYTF
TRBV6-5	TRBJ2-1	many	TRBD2	TGTGCCAGCAGCTCCTGGAGCGGGGATGAGCAGTTCTTC	CASSSWSGDEQFF
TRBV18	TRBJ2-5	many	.	TGTGCCAGCTCACCAGGGCCCGAGGCAGGGGAAGAGACCCAGTACTTC	CASSPGPEAGEETQYF
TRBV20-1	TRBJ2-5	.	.	TGCAGTGCTAGAAGGGCGGAGACCCAGTACTTC	CSARRAETQYF
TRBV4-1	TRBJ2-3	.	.	TGCGCCAGCAGCCAAGAGGCGGTGACTTTCGGTACGCAGTATTTT	CASSQEAVTFGTQYF
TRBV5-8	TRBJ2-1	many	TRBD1	TGTGCCAGCAGCCTGCATCGGACAGGGGACTCCGACAATGAGCAGTTCTTC	CASSLHRTGDSDNEQFF
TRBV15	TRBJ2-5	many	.	TGTGCCACCAGCACTGGGATGGAAGAGACCCAGTACTTC	CATSTGMEETQYF